This is a list of T cell receptor beta chains from one sample in a study of human T cells and chemical hapten exposure. MiXCR, run by TCRdb on the RACE reads, gives a single entry per CDR3 protein. The repertoire includes approximately 50,000 distinct CDR3 sequences, 9.9% of them detected once, and around 16% sits in the top ten. This specimen consisted of whole blood, obtained in connection with sensitization to the hapten diphenylcyclopropenone (DPC). Every receptor here comes from a woman in her 40s with alopecia areata. Some clones in this sample may be carry-over from other donors' samples. Both conserved end residues are trimmed from each CDR3. Clone size is given for some rows only: seen once, a few or many times, or a class if the clone is expanded.

TRBV2	TRBJ2-6	few	ASSEEASGANVLT
TRBV30	TRBJ2-2	few	AWTLPGGHTGELF
TRBV29-1	TRBJ2-5	-	SVGAGETQY
TRBV7-6	TRBJ2-2	-	ASSWGTSSYTGELF
TRBV6-1	TRBJ1-4	few	ASSARGPANEKLF
TRBV20-1	TRBJ1-1	few	SARDGESNTEAF
TRBV27	TRBJ2-1	few	ASSFRQGRSYNEQF
TRBV18	TRBJ2-7	-	ASSSGTSLYEQY
TRBV28	TRBJ2-5	-	ASSRQVLGTQY
TRBV5-1	TRBJ1-2	-	ASSDVRDKPYGYT
TRBV4-2	TRBJ2-7	few	ASSQEVFRDYEQY
TRBV7-3	TRBJ2-5	many	ASSRGVGETQY
TRBV20-1	TRBJ2-3	few	SAYPGTADTQY
TRBV2	TRBJ1-2	few	ASVDYGYT
TRBV11-2	TRBJ1-1	many	ASSPDRYTEAF
TRBV20-1	TRBJ1-6	many	SASGPGLNRAYNSPLH
TRBV6-2/TRBV6-3	TRBJ1-2	few	ASSSPRAGFYGYT
TRBV5-1	TRBJ2-7	-	TSSLSGYDYEQY
TRBV7-9	TRBJ1-2	-	ASSRTYGYT
TRBV2	TRBJ2-3	few	ASSVRSDTQY
TRBV3-1	TRBJ2-1	many	ASSQSNGYEQF
TRBV6-2/TRBV6-3	TRBJ2-3	many	ASSPMGLEADTQY
TRBV2	TRBJ2-5	few	ASSDPPGGETQY
TRBV20-1	TRBJ2-5	-	SGQHQETQY
TRBV7-7	TRBJ1-1	-	ASSLDAVSEAF
TRBV6-6	TRBJ2-7	many	ASSLTDSYEQY
TRBV7-8	TRBJ2-3	many	ASSPRGLSTDTQY
TRBV6-2/TRBV6-3	TRBJ1-5	-	ASSYVTGTGVDNQPQH
TRBV7-2	TRBJ1-5	-	ASSLAYNQPQH
TRBV5-5	TRBJ1-1	many	ASSPYFEGDTEAF
TRBV6-6	TRBJ1-5	few	ASNSGNQPQH
TRBV5-1	TRBJ2-2	many	ASSGKTGTGELF
TRBV6-4	TRBJ1-1	few	ASSRDSAATEAF
TRBV20-1	TRBJ2-7	-	SATGLSYEQY